The next 13 T cell receptor beta chains were all read from a single sample in a study of CDR3 diversity in severe acne. TCRdb used MiXCR to reprocess the PCR reads, holding one entry per CDR3 protein. The sample has tens of thousands of distinct CDR3 sequences, roughly 51% seen once; the top ten hold approximately 14%. Sequencing was done on a sample of blood. These receptors originate from a male donor in good health, without acne.

The rearrangement joins TRBV20-1 to TRBJ2-7; TRBD1 might be the D (6 bases). The CDR3 consists of 12 residues. Germline CDR1 is DFQATT and CDR2 is SNEGSKA (reference sequence). In DNA form, the CDR3 reads TGCAGCACCAGGGGATCCGCGCGCGAGCAGTACTTC. Protein: CSTRGSAREQYF.

This clonotype appeared a few times. V usage is TRBV29-1 and J usage is TRBJ1-2; a weak D match, TRBD1 (6 bases). The CDR3 has 12 residues. Trimming left V 4 bases short and J 1 base short, with 7 bases between. Germline V lookup: CDR1 SQVTM, CDR2 ANQGSEA. The CDR3 spells CSVGTVNYGYTF. Here the CDR3 DNA reads TGCAGCGTTGGGACAGTTAACTATGGCTACACCTTC.

The gene calls are TRBV7-9 and TRBJ2-5, with TRBD2 matching 11 bases. The CDR3 spans 17 residues. Trimming cost V 5 bases and J 6 bases; bases outside gene matches: 14. Germline CDR1 reads SEHNR; CDR2 reads FQNEAQ (reference sequence). Here the CDR3 DNA reads TGTGCCAGCAGCGTCCCTGGTAGCGGGAGGGCCTTCAAGACCCAGTACTTC. The encoded protein is CASSVPGSGRAFKTQYF.

This chain uses TRBV20-1 with TRBJ2-1; unclear D gene. Trimming took 6 bases from V and 5 from J, leaving 14 bases between them. The CDR3 consists of 13 residues. The germline V gene has CDR1 DFQATT and CDR2 SNEGSKA (reference sequence). The CDR3 loop is CSASSFLNNEQFF. The DNA of the CDR3 is TGCAGTGCCAGCAGCTTCCTTAACAATGAGCAGTTCTTC.

The chain is built from TRBV6-1 and TRBJ2-7; 11 nucleotides line up with TRBD1. V gave up 8 bases and J gave up 3 bases; unmatched junction bases: 3. The germline gives CDR1 MNHNS, CDR2 SASEGT. The CDR3 loop spans 13 amino acids. This CDR3 reads CASRDRGGYEQYF. CDR3 nucleotide sequence: TGTGCCAGCCGGGACAGGGGGGGCTACGAGCAGTACTTC.

The J gene is TRBJ2-1, the V gene TRBV20-1, with 9 bases that match TRBD2. Germline assignment: CDR1 DFQATT and CDR2 SNEGSKA (reference sequence). The CDR3 totals 16 residues. V lost 2 bases, J lost 2 bases, and 7 bases stayed unmatched. CDR3 sequence (DNA): TGCAGTGCTAGATCTAGGCTAGCGGGGCCCTACAATGAGCAGTTCTTC. It specifies CSARSRLAGPYNEQFF.

DNA for the CDR3: TGTGCCAGCAGCGCACAGGGGAACGGGTACACTGAAGCTTTCTTT. This codes for CASSAQGNGYTEAFF. The V call is TRBV2, the J call TRBJ1-1; 7 nucleotides align to TRBD1. CDR1 and CDR2 from the germline V gene are SNHLY and FYNNEI. The CDR3 contains 15 residues. With 6 bases clipped from V and 3 bases from J, the junction kept 10 bases outside the gene matches.

The rearrangement joins TRBV20-1 to TRBJ1-4, with D possibly being TRBD1 (6 bases). Germline CDR1 reads DFQATT; CDR2 reads SNEGSKA (reference sequence). V dropped 0 bases and J dropped 7 bases, with 15 bases sitting between them. The CDR3 is 15 residues long. The CDR3 sequence is CSARDHREVTEKLFF. CDR3 sequence (DNA): TGCAGTGCTAGAGATCACAGGGAAGTAACTGAAAAACTGTTTTTT.

There are many counts of this clonotype. This chain uses TRBV4-2 with TRBJ1-2; D may be TRBD1 (5 bases). The germline CDR1 and CDR2 sequences are LGHNA and YNFKEQ. Trimming removed 0 bases at V and 8 bases at J, with 10 bases between. The CDR3 runs 13 residues. The CDR3, as DNA: TGTGCCAGCAGCCAAGACCAGGGCTACGGCTACACCTTC. Protein sequence: CASSQDQGYGYTF.

This clonotype is medium-sized in the sample. The CDR3 nucleotides read TGTGCCAGCAGCGTTCAGGGAGGGACAGGTAGCACAGATACGCAGTATTTT. It specifies CASSVQGGTGSTDTQYF. The chain has TRBV9 and TRBJ2-3; perhaps TRBD1 as D (8 bases). Germline CDR1 and CDR2: SGDLS and YYNGEE. V lost 2 bases, J lost 0 bases, and 16 bases lay in between. The CDR3 runs 17 residues.

J is TRBJ2-7 and V is TRBV29-1; 14 bases match TRBD2. The CDR3 consists of 12 residues. V was pared by 7 bases and J by 7 bases, with 3 bases of the junction left unmatched. The germline V gene has CDR1 SQVTM and CDR2 ANQGSEA. The CDR3 protein is CSAGTSGSEQYF. In DNA form, the CDR3 reads TGCAGCGCCGGGACTAGCGGGAGTGAGCAGTACTTC.

The genes are TRBV29-1 and TRBJ1-1, with a possible D match to TRBD1 (6 bases). The length of the CDR3 is 13 residues. V was clipped by 7 bases and J by 5 bases, with 17 bases between them. Germline CDR1 and CDR2: SQVTM and ANQGSEA. The DNA for the CDR3 is TGCAGCGCCCAGGGGATTTCCCAGACTGAAGCTTTCTTT. It specifies CSAQGISQTEAFF.

This clonotype has a handful of counts. The gene calls are TRBV5-6 and TRBJ2-6, with no clear D. The length of the CDR3 is 14 residues. CDR1 is SGHDT and CDR2 is YYEEEE in the germline V gene. V lost 4 bases and J lost 0, with 5 bases in between. CDR3 DNA: TGTGCCAGCAGCAGGGCCTCTGGGGCCAACGTCCTGACTTTC. Translation gives CASSRASGANVLTF.